This entry lists 21 T cell receptor beta chains sequenced from one sample in a study of blood T cells in healthy people across ages. With a J-beta primer mix and a sample-barcoded 5' primer, a second PCR ran roughly 6 to 11 cycles. In TCRdb, the 5' RACE reads were re-called with MiXCR into one record per CDR3 protein. The table shows 1,300,000 or so distinct CDR3 sequences, with around 59% occurring only once. The specimen sequenced was blood. The receptors were sampled from a man in his late teens or twenties in good health.

The genes are TRBV12-3 or TRBV12-4 and TRBJ2-4; D is ambiguous. V was trimmed by 5 bases and J by 9 bases, leaving 17 bases between them. This CDR3 comprises 14 residues. Written as DNA, the CDR3 is TGTGCCAGCAGTCCCATGGGATATGGGATCATTCAGTACTTC. It translates to CASSPMGYGIIQYF.

The chain uses TRBV7-2 and TRBJ2-7; 7 nucleotides line up with TRBD1. Germline loops: CDR1 SGHTA, CDR2 FQGNSA. This CDR3 spans 15 amino acids. Trimming cost V 1 base and J 0 bases; bases outside gene matches: 3. CDR3 residues: CASSLVGQTSYEQYF. In nucleotides, the CDR3 is TGTGCCAGCAGCTTAGTGGGACAGACCTCCTACGAGCAGTACTTC.

The J gene is TRBJ2-3, the V gene TRBV6-5, with D uncertain. This CDR3 has 17 amino acids. The V and J ends lost 2 bases and 2 bases respectively, with 17 bases between them. Looked up from germline, CDR1 is MNHEY and CDR2 is SVGAGI. CDR3 coding DNA: TGTGCCAGCAGTTACAGGGCGCAGGAGATAATCACAGATACGCAGTATTTT. This gives the protein CASSYRAQEIITDTQYF.

The CDR3 DNA sequence: TGTGCCAGCAGCCTATTCCAGGAAAATAATGAAAAACTGTTTTTT. It codes for CASSLFQENNEKLFF. The genes are TRBV11-2 and TRBJ1-4; D gene unclear. CDR1 is SGHAT and CDR2 is FQNNGV in the germline V gene. Trimming cost V 5 bases and J 4 bases, with 14 bases left between them. The CDR3 is 15 amino acids.

The V call is TRBV6-2 or TRBV6-3, the J call TRBJ1-1; maybe TRBD1 (5 bases). Germline CDR1 is MNHEY and CDR2 is SVGEGT. CDR3 length equals 11 residues. V was shortened by 6 bases and J by 11 bases, with 13 bases between the two germline ends. The CDR3 sequence is CASSTGQFAFF. The CDR3 coding sequence is TGTGCCAGCAGCACCGGACAATTTGCTTTCTTT.

The chain combines TRBV7-2 with TRBJ1-4; maybe TRBD1 (5 bases). Trimming shortened V by 6 bases and J by 8 bases, and 16 bases separated the two germline ends. Germline CDR1 SGHTA, CDR2 FQGNSA. There are 14 residues in the CDR3. Here the CDR3 DNA reads TGTGCCAGCAGTACCGGGACTTTAGGCGAAAAACTGTTTTTT. This sequence encodes CASSTGTLGEKLFF. Drawing the rest from reference TRBV7-2 and TRBJ1-4, the complete variable domain is GAGVSQSPSNKVTEKGKDVELRCDPISGHTALYWYRQSLGQGLEFLIYFQGNSAPDKSGLPSDRFSAERTGGSVSTLTIQRTQQEDSAVYLCASSTGTLGEKLFFGSGTQLSVL.

This clonotype showed up just a few times. The V gene is TRBV20-1, the J gene TRBJ2-5; the match to TRBD2 covers 7 bases. The V gene's germline CDR1 is DFQATT and CDR2 SNEGSKA (reference sequence). The J segment lost 11 bases and the V segment lost 6 bases, leaving 15 bases of the junction unmatched. The CDR3 spans 13 residues. CDR3 sequence reads: CSARRDGTKEQYF. CDR3 sequence (DNA): TGCAGTGCCAGGAGGGACGGGACTAAAGAGCAGTACTTC.

V usage is TRBV5-5 and J usage is TRBJ2-1; 9 bases fit TRBD1. The CDR3 is made up of 16 amino acids. Trimming removed 4 bases from V and 8 bases from J; junction bases left unmatched: 13. Germline V gene data show CDR1 as SGHKS and CDR2 as YYEKEE (reference sequence). The CDR3 loop is CASSPRTGDFLDEQFF. As DNA, the CDR3 is TGTGCCAGCAGCCCAAGGACAGGGGATTTTTTGGATGAGCAGTTCTTC.

This clonotype was seen only a few times. V is TRBV20-1 and J is TRBJ2-2, with 7 positions matching TRBD1. The CDR3 loop spans 13 amino acids. The V and J ends lost 5 bases and 1 base, in that order; junction bases with no gene match: 1. Looked up from germline, CDR1 is DFQATT and CDR2 is SNEGSKA (reference sequence). CDR3 protein: CSAGTENTGELFF. CDR3 in DNA: TGCAGTGCTGGGACAGAGAACACCGGGGAGCTGTTTTTT.

The chain carries TRBV14 and TRBJ1-6; no clear D gene. Trimming removed 2 bases at V and 4 bases at J, with 9 bases between. The CDR3 contains 15 residues. The germline gives CDR1 SGHDN, CDR2 FVKESK. The CDR3: CASSQSAAYNSPLHF. As DNA, the CDR3 is TGTGCCAGCAGCCAAAGCGCGGCTTATAATTCACCCCTCCACTTT.

The rearrangement joins TRBV20-1 to TRBJ2-1, with TRBD2 matching 11 bases. The CDR3 contains 16 residues. From germline, CDR1 is DFQATT and CDR2 SNEGSKA (reference sequence). V shed 1 base and J 4 bases; nucleotides not matched to a gene: 6. CDR3 residues: CSARVLAGGGYNEQFF. CDR3 DNA: TGCAGTGCTAGAGTTTTAGCGGGAGGGGGGTACAATGAGCAGTTCTTC.

The chain links TRBV27 to TRBJ2-7; perhaps TRBD2 as D (5 bases). V shed 2 bases and J shed 3 bases, with 17 bases lying between them. The CDR3 runs 16 residues. Germline V CDR1 and CDR2: MNHEY, SMNVEV (reference sequence). The chain's CDR3 is CASSLLRGPLHYEQYF. The CDR3 DNA follows: TGTGCCAGCAGTTTACTCCGGGGTCCGCTTCACTACGAGCAGTACTTC.

CDR3 sequence reads: CAISPGRSYNEQFF. The CDR3, as DNA: TGTGCCATCAGCCCAGGGCGCTCCTACAATGAGCAGTTCTTC. V is TRBV10-3 and J is TRBJ2-1; D perhaps matches TRBD1 (5 bases). With 6 bases removed from V and 0 bases from J, the gap between germline ends came to 9 bases. This CDR3 is 14 amino acids long. Per the germline V gene, CDR1 is ENHRY and CDR2 is SYGVKD.

This clonotype appeared a few times. This rearrangement joins TRBV10-3 to TRBJ2-7, with TRBD1 identical over 9 bases. Germline loops: CDR1 ENHRY, CDR2 SYGVKD. The CDR3 has 13 residues. The V and J ends lost 7 bases and 2 bases, in that order; junction bases with no gene match: 3. DNA of the CDR3: TGTGCCATCACCGGGACAGGGACCTACGAGCAGTACTTC. As protein: CAITGTGTYEQYF.

The rearrangement links TRBV4-1 to TRBJ2-4; a possible D gene is TRBD2 (5 bases). The J call may not be correct, given that the DNA end is closer to TRBJ2-7. Germline assignment: CDR1 MGHRA and CDR2 YSYEKL. The CDR3 length is 17 residues. CDR3 DNA sequence: TGCGCCAGCAGCCAAGATCCCGTCGGGCCTCGGGGTGACGAGCAGTACTTC. Its protein is CASSQDPVGPRGDEQYF.

In the case of this clonotype: The germline gene is not matched at one end of the junction; a read error may be the cause. The gene calls are TRBV18 and TRBJ2-7, with D tentatively TRBD1 (6 bases). CDR3 length: 15 residues. CDR1 is KGHSH and CDR2 is LQKENI in the germline V gene. As DNA, the CDR3 is TGTGCCAACTCACCAACGAGGACAGACTACTACGAGCAGTACTTC. The encoded protein is CANSPTRTDYYEQYF.

The chain recombines TRBV4-1 with TRBJ1-5; no clear D. V was shortened by 0 bases and J by 6 bases, with 6 bases between the two germline ends. The CDR3 is 13 residues long. CDR1 MGHRA and CDR2 YSYEKL come from the germline V gene. CDR3 sequence (DNA): TGCGCCAGCAGCCAAGAAAGGTCTCAGCCCCAGCATTTT. This codes for CASSQERSQPQHF.

The rearrangement links TRBV7-2 to TRBJ2-5; possible D gene TRBD1, 6 bases. The CDR3 loop spans 15 amino acids. V was trimmed by 4 bases and J by 3 bases, leaving 15 bases between them. Germline CDR1 and CDR2: SGHTA and FQGNSA. CDR3 in amino acids: CASSSQWGLEETQYF. The CDR3, as DNA: TGTGCCAGCAGCTCCCAGTGGGGGCTTGAAGAGACCCAGTACTTC.

There are a few counts of this clonotype. The chain couples TRBV4-1 to TRBJ2-7; no clear D. The germline V gene encodes CDR1 MGHRA and CDR2 YSYEKL. CDR3 length equals 15 residues. V lost 0 bases to trimming and J lost 4 bases, with 13 bases between them. In DNA, the CDR3 is TGCGCCAGCAGCCAAGATCCGGTCGGAGAGTACGAGCAGTACTTC. Translation gives CASSQDPVGEYEQYF.

This clonotype appeared a single time. Germline and junction disagree at one end, which may indicate a read error. The chain carries TRBV10-3 and TRBJ1-6; 7 bases fit TRBD1. This CDR3 region has 17 residues. Germline CDR1 and CDR2: ENHRY and SYGVKD. CDR3: CAISALRDSDFNSPPHF. The CDR3 DNA reads as TGTGCCATCAGTGCCCTCCGGGACAGCGATTTCAATTCACCCCCCCACTTT.

This clonotype has more than one count but fewer than ten. The gene calls are TRBV5-1 and TRBJ2-3, with a weak D call TRBD2 (5 bases). This CDR3 contains 17 residues. The germline V gene encodes CDR1 SGHRS and CDR2 YFSETQ. The V gene lost 0 bases and the J gene lost 3 bases, with 17 bases spanning the gap. DNA of the CDR3: TGCGCCAGCAGCTTGGACCTTCGGGGAGACGCAACAGATACGCAGTATTTT. It encodes CASSLDLRGDATDTQYF.